These 21 T cell receptor beta chains were sequenced from one sample in a study of blood T cell repertoires in COVID-19. The table came from immunoSEQ multiplex PCR; TCRdb's copy has only in-frame clones and leaves some out. The table lists around 160,000 clones, 80% to 90% of them singletons. Sequenced: peripheral blood. The receptors were gathered from a woman between 55 and 75 years old with COVID-19, enrolled during active disease.

The chain carries TRBV13 and TRBJ2-3; TRBD2 agrees at 10 bases. V was clipped by 3 bases and J by 3 bases; unmatched bases: 9. The CDR3 spans 17 residues. Germline V CDR1 and CDR2: PRHDT, FYEKMQ (reference sequence). The CDR3 region has the DNA TGTGCCAGCAGCTTTCAGGGGCTAGCGGGGGAAACAGATACGCAGTATTTT. Translated: CASSFQGLAGETDTQYF.

V usage is TRBV6-5 and J usage is TRBJ2-7; the D gene is possibly TRBD2 (5 bases). Germline CDR1 is MNHEY and CDR2 is SVGAGI. The CDR3 runs 14 residues. Trimming took 8 bases from V and 2 from J, leaving 16 bases between them. As DNA, the CDR3 is TGTGCCAGCCATAGTTCGACCGGGACCTACGAGCAGTACTTC. It translates to CASHSSTGTYEQYF.

The CDR3 DNA reads as TGTGCCAGCAGTCGAGGGGGGGCAGAAAAACTGTTTTTT. Its translation is CASSRGGAEKLFF. J is TRBJ1-4 and V is TRBV6-5, with a tentative D call TRBD1 (6 bases). Germline CDR1 MNHEY, CDR2 SVGAGI. CDR3 length equals 13 residues. V lost 5 bases and J lost 8, with 12 bases in between.

The chain employs TRBV21-1 and TRBJ1-4; no check of the table's D call, TRBD1, against the DNA was made. TRBV21-1 is a pseudogene. CDR3 size: 16 residues. DNA of the CDR3: TGTGCCAGCAGCAAAGCGCTGAAACAATTGGATGAAAAACTGTTTTTT. Translated: CASSKALKQLDEKLFF.

This rearrangement joins TRBV18 to TRBJ1-2; D is unclear. The CDR3 has 13 amino acids. CDR1 is KGHSH and CDR2 is LQKENI in the germline V gene. V was pared by 2 bases and J by 6 bases, with 10 bases between. CDR3 nucleotide sequence: TGTGCCAGCTCACCAATTATGAGGGATGGCTACACCTTC. It is translated as CASSPIMRDGYTF.

The V and J genes are TRBV2 and TRBJ2-2, with 12 bases identical to TRBD2. The CDR3 length is 16 residues. Germline CDR1 and CDR2: SNHLY and FYNNEI. V gave up 2 bases and J gave up 4 bases; unmatched junction bases: 2. This CDR3 reads CASSELAGGATGELFF. CDR3 in DNA: TGTGCCAGCAGTGAACTAGCGGGGGGGGCCACCGGGGAGCTGTTTTTT.

The J gene is TRBJ1-1, the V gene TRBV6-6; 9 bases line up with TRBD1. This CDR3 contains 16 residues. Trimming removed 1 base from V and 5 bases from J; junction bases left unmatched: 8. CDR1 is MNHNY and CDR2 is SVGAGI in the germline V gene (reference sequence). The CDR3 loop reads CASSYFYTGGWTEAFF. The CDR3 DNA follows: TGTGCCAGCAGTTACTTTTACACAGGGGGCTGGACTGAAGCTTTCTTT.

The chain couples TRBV5-5 to TRBJ1-2, with D maybe TRBD1 (5 bases). With 5 bases removed from V and 1 base from J, the gap between germline ends came to 18 bases. CDR1 and CDR2 (germline): SGHKS, YYEKEE (reference sequence). The CDR3 length is 16 residues. In DNA form, the CDR3 reads TGTGCCAGCAGACCAACCCCGGACACAGATAACTATGGCTACACCTTC. Protein product: CASRPTPDTDNYGYTF.

The chain has TRBV19 and TRBJ1-4; possibly TRBD1 for D (5 bases). Per germline, CDR1 LNHDA and CDR2 SQIVND (reference sequence). The CDR3 has 16 residues. Trimming cost V 0 bases and J 2 bases, with 10 bases left between them. CDR3 in DNA: TGTGCCAGTAGTATAGATCGGGGGACGACTAATGAAAAACTGTTTTTT. Translated, it gives CASSIDRGTTNEKLFF.

This clone has only a few counts. V gene TRBV4-1 combines with J gene TRBJ2-7, with D maybe TRBD1 (6 bases). Germline values: CDR1 MGHRA, CDR2 YSYEKL. The CDR3 totals 15 residues. Trimming cost V 2 bases and J 3 bases, with 14 bases left between them. The CDR3 nucleotides are TGCGCCAGCAGCCAATTGGATCAGGGGAACTACGAGCAGTACTTC. As protein: CASSQLDQGNYEQYF.

The chain is built from TRBV6-5 and TRBJ2-3, with D uncertain. CDR1 MNHEY and CDR2 SVGAGI come from the germline V gene. Trimming removed 6 bases from V and 4 bases from J, with 8 bases in between. The CDR3 is made up of 12 amino acids. The CDR3 reads CASRRGSDTQYF. In DNA form, the CDR3 reads TGTGCCAGCAGGCGCGGATCAGATACGCAGTATTTT.

The chain couples TRBV19 to TRBJ1-5, with 9 bases aligning to TRBD1. The J segment lost 2 bases and the V segment lost 6 bases, leaving 5 bases of the junction unmatched. This CDR3 contains 15 residues. From germline, CDR1 is LNHDA and CDR2 SQIVND (reference sequence). The chain's CDR3 is CASSEQGAGNQPQHF. The CDR3 DNA is TGTGCCAGTAGCGAACAGGGGGCGGGCAATCAGCCCCAGCATTTT.

The chain links TRBV30 to TRBJ1-6; D ambiguous. Trimming pared 2 bases from V and 4 bases from J, leaving 12 bases between. Germline V gives CDR1 GTSNPN, CDR2 SVGIG (reference sequence). The CDR3 contains 15 residues. Here the CDR3 DNA reads TGTGCCTGGAGTCCCGCGGGGTGGTATAATTCACCCCTCCACTTT. It encodes CAWSPAGWYNSPLHF.

The chain links TRBV19 to TRBJ2-7; D perhaps matches TRBD2 (5 bases). The length of the CDR3 is 14 residues. The germline CDR1 and CDR2 sequences are LNHDA and SQIVND (reference sequence). The V end lost 1 base, the J end lost 7 bases, and 14 bases lay between the germline ends. CDR3 nucleotide sequence: TGTGCCAGTAGTATAGCTAGACTAACTGATGAGCAGTACTTC. This sequence encodes CASSIARLTDEQYF. Variable domain in full (rest from reference TRBV19 and TRBJ2-7): DGGITQSPKYLFRKEGQNVTLSCEQNLNHDAMYWYRQDPGQGLRLIYYSQIVNDFQKGDIAEGYSVSREKKESFPLTVTSAQKNPTAFYLCASSIARLTDEQYFGPGTRLTVT.

Here the CDR3 DNA reads TGTGCCAGCAGCTCAACAGGGAACTCCTACGAGCAGTACTTC. Translation: CASSSTGNSYEQYF. V and J are TRBV7-6 and TRBJ2-7; tentative D call: TRBD1 (6 bases). CDR1 and CDR2 from the germline V gene are SGHVS and FNYEAQ. Trimming removed 4 bases at V and 0 bases at J, with 10 bases between. This CDR3 has 14 residues.

The chain combines TRBV12-3 or TRBV12-4 with TRBJ2-7; D call uncertain. The CDR3 has 13 residues. Trimming shortened V by 3 bases and J by 2 bases, and 8 bases separated the two germline ends. The DNA of the CDR3 is TGTGCCAGCAGTTTCGCCGGAGCCTACGAGCAGTACTTC. Translation: CASSFAGAYEQYF.

This clone was observed a handful of times. The chain uses TRBV30 and TRBJ2-7, with D possibly being TRBD2 (7 bases). V lost 5 bases, J lost 3 bases, and 11 bases lay in between. This CDR3 has 12 amino acids. Germline CDR1 reads GTSNPN; CDR2 reads SVGIG (reference sequence). CDR3 amino acids: CAWSGGGYEQYF. CDR3 nucleotides: TGTGCCTGGTCGGGGGGCGGCTACGAGCAGTACTTC.

The gene calls are TRBV10-3 and TRBJ2-3; D is possibly TRBD2 (6 bases). Trimming shortened V by 2 bases and J by 6 bases, and 18 bases separated the two germline ends. Germline V gives CDR1 ENHRY, CDR2 SYGVKD. The CDR3 totals 16 residues. As DNA, the CDR3 is TGTGCCATCAGTGAGACTAGCAGACTACCCACTGATACGCAGTATTTT. Translating it yields CAISETSRLPTDTQYF.

The chain recombines TRBV11-2 with TRBJ2-2, with 12 bases identical to TRBD2. CDR1 and CDR2 (germline): SGHAT, FQNNGV. This CDR3 has 17 residues. V gave up 5 bases and J gave up 5 bases; unmatched junction bases: 9. The CDR3 region is CASSPRFGTSGTGELFF. The CDR3 coding sequence is TGTGCCAGCAGCCCCCGATTCGGGACTAGCGGGACCGGGGAGCTGTTTTTT. The variable domain in full, with the rest retrieved from reference TRBV11-2 and TRBJ2-2, is EAGVAQSPRYKIIEKRQSVAFWCNPISGHATLYWYQQILGQGPKLLIQFQNNGVVDDSQLPKDRFSAERLKGVDSTLKIQPAKLEDSAVYLCASSPRFGTSGTGELFFGEGSRLTVL.

This clone was detected only once. The chain joins TRBV27 to TRBJ2-3, with 12 bases aligning to TRBD2. Germline trimming cut 5 bases from V and 1 base from J; bases unmatched to any gene: 13. CDR3 size: 19 residues. CDR1 MNHEY and CDR2 SMNVEV come from the germline V gene (reference sequence). The CDR3 nucleotides read TGTGCCAGCAGTCTAACCCTAGCGGGGGGGTTTTTTGGCACAGATACGCAGTATTTT. This translates into CASSLTLAGGFFGTDTQYF.

V usage is TRBV12-3 or TRBV12-4 and J usage is TRBJ1-4, with 10 nucleotides matching TRBD1. The CDR3 is 13 residues long. V was clipped by 6 bases and J by 12 bases; unmatched bases: 7. CDR3 nucleotides: TGTGCCAGCAGCCCTCAAGGGACAGGGGAACTGTTTTTT. Its protein product is CASSPQGTGELFF.